This T cell receptor beta chain was identified during a study of graft-versus-host responses after intestinal transplantation. Overall study context: The transplants performed in recipients were multivisceral, liver-intestinal, or isolated intestinal.

Concerning this clone: What it binds is not known.

Profiled with immunoSEQ multiplex PCR; TCRdb holds only in-frame clones, not every one. The data hold 15,000 to 20,000 clones, with approximately 89% observed a single time. The study, taken as a whole, reports: High graft-versus-host to host-versus-graft clonal ratios were found in allografts of patients who had graft-donor T cell macrochimerism. GvH clones were identified in recipient marrow, with some first appearing in ileum or blood.

Sequenced here: bone marrow, sampled approximately 19 weeks after transplant. The origin of this receptor is a human patient who received an intestinal transplant, so some T cells may come from the graft donor.

The CDR3: CASSLKRENQETQYF. CDR3 in DNA: TGTGCCAGCAGCTTAAAGCGGGAAAACCAAGAGACCCAGTACTTC. The rearrangement links TRBV13 to TRBJ2-5; 7 nucleotides match TRBD2. V shed 2 bases and J 0 bases; nucleotides not matched to a gene: 3. This CDR3 region has 15 residues. CDR1 and CDR2 from the germline V gene are PRHDT and FYEKMQ (reference sequence). Supplemented by reference TRBV13 and TRBJ2-5, the full variable domain reads AAGVIQSPRHLIKEKRETATLKCYPIPRHDTVYWYQQGPGQDPQFLISFYEKMQSDKGSIPDRFSAQQFSDYHSELNMSSLELGDSALYFCASSLKRENQETQYFGPGTRLLVL.